The 15 T cell receptor beta chains listed next were all sequenced from one sample in a study of blood T cell repertoires in COVID-19. Clones were read by immunoSEQ multiplex PCR, and TCRdb kept only the in-frame ones, dropping some. This table has roughly 250,000 clones, roughly 85% appearing once. Sequenced sample: PBMCs or T cells enriched from blood (not recorded which). These receptors came from a woman under 40 who had recovered from COVID-19.

The V and J genes are TRBV27 and TRBJ2-7, with 8 positions matching TRBD1. The CDR3 extends over 15 amino acids. The germline CDR1 and CDR2 sequences are MNHEY and SMNVEV (reference sequence). Losses at the gene ends were 4 bases for V and 3 bases for J; bases not matched to a gene: 8. The CDR3 region has the DNA TGTGCCAGCAGTTCGGGGACAGGCCTTCGCTACGAGCAGTACTTC. Its protein product is CASSSGTGLRYEQYF.

CDR3: CASSPPWDRGAYNEQFF. CDR3 DNA sequence: TGTGCCAGCAGCCCCCCCTGGGACAGGGGCGCCTACAATGAGCAGTTCTTC. This chain joins TRBV5-6 and TRBJ2-1; the match to TRBD1 covers 10 bases. CDR3 length: 17 amino acids. The germline CDR1 and CDR2 sequences are SGHDT and YYEEEE. The V segment lost 4 bases and the J segment 2 bases; nucleotides outside the gene matches: 9.

Points on this clone: The final CDR3 position lacks the conserved phenylalanine or tryptophan, pointing to a likely read error. The DNA is left out, because the CDR3 cannot be placed on it with certainty; the CDR3 is given as TCRdb lists it. The rearrangement uses TRBV9 and TRBJ1-1; the D call of TRBD1 is as the table states it, not checked on the DNA. The CDR3 is 14 amino acids in total, end residues counted. Germline values: CDR1 SGDLS, CDR2 YYNGEE. The CDR3: CASRSTGSPLLFSL.

This clone was seen once. The chain links TRBV30 to TRBJ1-5, with a weak D call TRBD1 (5 bases). Trimming left V 3 bases short and J 3 bases short, with 12 bases between. The CDR3 is 14 residues long. Germline V gene lookup returns CDR1 GTSNPN and CDR2 SVGIG (reference sequence). CDR3 nucleotides: TGTGCCTGGAGAGATACAGGTTCCAATCAGCCCCAGCATTTT. Translation: CAWRDTGSNQPQHF.

The chain carries TRBV15 and TRBJ2-3, with 14 positions matching TRBD2. Germline V CDR1 and CDR2: LNHNV, YYDKDF (reference sequence). CDR3 length: 16 amino acids. The trim removed 3 bases at V and 5 bases at J, leaving 4 bases unmatched. The CDR3 loop is CATSRAGLAGGDTQYF. Here the CDR3 DNA reads TGTGCCACCAGCAGGGCCGGACTAGCGGGGGGAGATACGCAGTATTTT.

The gene calls are TRBV11-2 and TRBJ2-6; D is uncertain. This CDR3 is built from 18 residues. CDR1 is SGHAT and CDR2 is FQNNGV in the germline V gene. V dropped 0 bases and J dropped 0 bases, with 12 bases sitting between them. This CDR3 reads CASSLDQRSISGANVLTF. In DNA form, the CDR3 reads TGTGCCAGCAGCTTAGATCAGCGTTCCATCTCTGGGGCCAACGTCCTGACTTTC.

The V call is TRBV6-5, the J call TRBJ1-5; D uncertain. V shed 8 bases and J shed 4 bases, with 15 bases lying between them. This CDR3 contains 14 residues. Germline CDR1 and CDR2: MNHEY and SVGAGI. The CDR3 DNA reads TGTGCCAGCCGGACGGGCGGGAGTAATCAGCCCCAGCATTTT. It encodes CASRTGGSNQPQHF.

This clone was detected only a few times. V gene TRBV27 combines with J gene TRBJ1-6; the D gene is possibly TRBD1 (5 bases). CDR3 length: 12 amino acids. V lost 2 bases and J lost 10, with 6 bases in between. CDR1 and CDR2 (germline): MNHEY, SMNVEV (reference sequence). The CDR3 coding sequence is TGTGCCAGCAGTTTAAGGGGATCACCCCTCCACTTT. This translates into CASSLRGSPLHF.

The genes are TRBV7-7 and TRBJ1-1; 7 bases map to TRBD1. The CDR3 extends over 13 amino acids. Germline CDR1 reads SSHAT; CDR2 reads FNYEAQ (reference sequence). The trim removed 5 bases at V and 5 bases at J, leaving 5 bases unmatched. CDR3 in amino acids: CASSPDRVTEAFF. Written as DNA, the CDR3 is TGTGCCAGCAGCCCCGACAGGGTTACTGAAGCTTTCTTT.

In DNA form, the CDR3 reads TGTGCCAGCAGCTTGGTTTCCAGGGGAAACACTGAAGCTTTCTTT. This sequence encodes CASSLVSRGNTEAFF. J is TRBJ1-1 and V is TRBV5-6; D might be TRBD1 (6 bases). The CDR3 totals 15 residues. Looked up from germline, CDR1 is SGHDT and CDR2 is YYEEEE. V lost 0 bases to trimming and J lost 2 bases, with 11 bases between them.

The V gene is TRBV7-9, the J gene TRBJ1-3; tentative D call: TRBD1 (5 bases). CDR1 SEHNR and CDR2 FQNEAQ come from the germline V gene (reference sequence). The CDR3 has 15 amino acids. Trimming took off 2 bases at V and 0 bases at J, with 8 bases between the two ends. CDR3 amino acids: CASSLRGGSGNTIYF. CDR3 sequence (DNA): TGTGCCAGCAGCTTAAGGGGAGGCTCTGGAAACACCATATATTTT.

The CDR3 DNA sequence: TGTGCCAGCCGAGCGGGGGGGCTCACAGATACGCAGTATTTT. Translating it yields CASRAGGLTDTQYF. V gene TRBV5-4 combines with J gene TRBJ2-3; 10 positions agree with TRBD2. The CDR3 length is 14 residues. Germline CDR1 and CDR2: SGHNT and YYREEE (reference sequence). With V trimmed by 7 bases and J by 2 bases, 4 bases remained unmatched.

This clone has a handful of counts. This chain connects TRBV7-2 to TRBJ2-1, with TRBD2 identical over 7 bases. Germline CDR1 is SGHTA and CDR2 is FQGNSA. The CDR3 runs 14 residues. Trimming took 3 bases from V and 8 from J; bases not matched to a gene: 7. This chain's CDR3 is CASSLTSPLDEQFF. The CDR3 DNA sequence: TGTGCCAGCAGCTTGACTAGCCCGTTAGATGAGCAGTTCTTC.

The V call is TRBV9, the J call TRBJ2-1; 11 bases fit TRBD2. J gave up 6 bases and V 0 bases, and 5 bases lay outside the gene matches. There are 16 residues in the CDR3. Germline loops: CDR1 SGDLS, CDR2 YYNGEE. This chain's CDR3 is CASSVATSGIINEQFF. The CDR3, as DNA: TGTGCCAGCAGCGTAGCGACTAGCGGGATTATCAATGAGCAGTTCTTC. Full variable domain (outside the CDR3, taken from reference TRBV9 and TRBJ2-1): DSGVTQTPKHLITATGQRVTLRCSPRSGDLSVYWYQQSLDQGLQFLIQYYNGEERAKGNILERFSAQQFPDLHSELNLSSLELGDSALYFCASSVATSGIINEQFFGPGTRLTVL.

The chain carries TRBV2 and TRBJ1-1; 10 nucleotides agree with TRBD1. The CDR3 covers 14 residues. Germline loops: CDR1 SNHLY, CDR2 FYNNEI. V was pared by 5 bases and J by 5 bases, with 5 bases of the junction left unmatched. The CDR3 loop reads CASSLDRGGTEAFF. The CDR3 bases are TGTGCCAGCAGTCTGGACAGGGGGGGGACTGAAGCTTTCTTT.